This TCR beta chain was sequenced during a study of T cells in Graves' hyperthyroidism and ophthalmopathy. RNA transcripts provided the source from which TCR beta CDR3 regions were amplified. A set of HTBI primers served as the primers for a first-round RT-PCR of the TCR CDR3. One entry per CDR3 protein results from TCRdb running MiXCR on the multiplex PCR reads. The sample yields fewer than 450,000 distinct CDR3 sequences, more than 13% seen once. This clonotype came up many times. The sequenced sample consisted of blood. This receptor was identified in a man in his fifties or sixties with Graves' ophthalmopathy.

CDR3 nucleotide sequence: TGTGCCAGCAGGCAAGGCATTGGGGGCGCCTCCGTATACTATGGCTACACCTTC. Amino acids: CASRQGIGGASVYYGYTF. The chain joins TRBV6-1 to TRBJ1-2; tentative D call: TRBD1 (6 bases). CDR1 is MNHNS, CDR2 SASEGT, per germline. This CDR3 has 18 residues. Between the trimmed V and J ends, which lost 6 bases and 3 bases, there was a span of 26 bases.